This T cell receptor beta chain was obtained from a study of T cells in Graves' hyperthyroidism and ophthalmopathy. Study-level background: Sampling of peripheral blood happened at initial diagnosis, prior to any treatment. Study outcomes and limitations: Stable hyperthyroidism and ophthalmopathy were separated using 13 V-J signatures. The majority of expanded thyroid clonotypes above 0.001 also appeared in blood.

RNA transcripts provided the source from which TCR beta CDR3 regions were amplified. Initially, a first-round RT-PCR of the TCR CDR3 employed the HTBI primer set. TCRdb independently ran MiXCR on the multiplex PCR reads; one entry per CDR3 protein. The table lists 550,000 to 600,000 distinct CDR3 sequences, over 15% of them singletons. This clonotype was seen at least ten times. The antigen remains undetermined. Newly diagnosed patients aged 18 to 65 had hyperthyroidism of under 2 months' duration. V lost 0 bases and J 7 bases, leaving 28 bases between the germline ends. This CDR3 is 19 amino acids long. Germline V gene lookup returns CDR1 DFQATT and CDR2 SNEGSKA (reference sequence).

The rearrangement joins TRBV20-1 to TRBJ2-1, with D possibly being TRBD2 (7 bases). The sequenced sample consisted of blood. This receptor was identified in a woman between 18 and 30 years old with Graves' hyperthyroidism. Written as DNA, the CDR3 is TGCAGTGCTAGAGACCTCAACTTGGACGGGGGGCGCGGGCTTAATGAGCAGTTCTTC. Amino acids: CSARDLNLDGGRGLNEQFF.